This is a list of T cell receptor beta chains from one sample in a study of T-cell memory formation after mild COVID-19. TCRdb re-called the 5' RACE reads with MiXCR, one entry per CDR3 protein. Of around 300,000 distinct CDR3 sequences detected, roughly an eighth appear once; the ten largest clones hold 20% to 25%. Input material: PBMCs or a T cell subset sorted from them (not recorded which). The receptors come from a man aged 18 to 29 who had mild COVID-19 (a few samples of this study predate the infection). Cell type and time point are not known. CDR3s include the opening cysteine and the closing phenylalanine or tryptophan. The D gene is left open where the match is weak. For some rows the clone size is stated as once, few or many, or as a class when expanded; others skip it.

abundance	j_gene	d_gene	v_gene	CDR3nt	CDR3aa
many	TRBJ2-1	TRBD2	TRBV4-1	TGCGCCAGCAGCCTCACTAGCGGGGGGTTCTATGAGCAGTTCTTC	CASSLTSGGFYEQFF
NA	TRBJ2-3	NA	TRBV2	TGTGCCAGCAGTGAAGAGGTATTCGCGGATACGCAGTATTTT	CASSEEVFADTQYF
many	TRBJ2-1	NA	TRBV4-2	TGTGCCAGCAGCCAAGATCCCATCCCTACATACAATGAGCAGTTCTTC	CASSQDPIPTYNEQFF
NA	TRBJ1-1	TRBD1	TRBV6-4	TGTGCCAGCTCCCGGGACAGGGGGCTAGAAGCTTTCTTT	CASSRDRGLEAFF
NA	TRBJ2-3	NA	TRBV20-1	TGCAGTGCCCCCCGGAAGGGGAGCACAGATACGCAGTATTTT	CSAPRKGSTDTQYF
few	TRBJ2-3	NA	TRBV4-3	TGCGCCAGCAGCCAAGATTTCGGGGGGCCACGCACAGATACGCAGTATTTT	CASSQDFGGPRTDTQYF
NA	TRBJ1-4	NA	TRBV18	TGTGCCAGCTCACCAAATTTGGGGTCGGGCGAAAAACTGTTTTTT	CASSPNLGSGEKLFF
many	TRBJ2-5	NA	TRBV5-1	TGCGCCAGCAGCCCCTATCGGGACACAGAGACCCAGTACTTC	CASSPYRDTETQYF
few	TRBJ2-1	TRBD1	TRBV7-9	TGTGCCAGCAGCTTGATAATGGGACAGGGCAATGAGCAGTTCTTC	CASSLIMGQGNEQFF
few	TRBJ2-2	NA	TRBV7-3	TGTGCCAGCAGCTTAAGGACAGCCCCCGGGGAGCTGTTTTTT	CASSLRTAPGELFF
NA	TRBJ2-1	NA	TRBV6-2/TRBV6-3	TGTGCCAGCAGTCGCTCCGGGACTCCCCTCCGTGAGCAGTTCTTC	CASSRSGTPLREQFF
few	TRBJ2-5	NA	TRBV7-8	TGTGCCAGCAGCTTAGATCTACTAGCCCGCGGCGAAGGGACCCAGTACTTC	CASSLDLLARGEGTQYF
many	TRBJ2-3	NA	TRBV6-4	TGTGCCAGCAGTGACGGGGGGGCGACAGATACGCAGTATTTT	CASSDGGATDTQYF
few	TRBJ1-1	TRBD1	TRBV5-6	TGTGCCAGCAGCTGGGACAGGACTGAAGCTTTCTTT	CASSWDRTEAFF
NA	TRBJ1-1	NA	TRBV2	TGTGCCAGCAGTGGGGACTCTCCTGAAGCTTTCTTT	CASSGDSPEAFF
NA	TRBJ1-1	NA	TRBV7-2	TGTGCCAGCAGCCCGGGATCAAGGGGGAACACTGAAGCTTTCTTT	CASSPGSRGNTEAFF
few	TRBJ1-2	NA	TRBV7-9	TGTGCCAGCAGCCCTCGGGGACCAGGGCGCTATAACTATGGCTACACCTTC	CASSPRGPGRYNYGYTF
few	TRBJ2-3	NA	TRBV7-3	TGTGCCAGCAGGTTAGGGTTCGCAGATACGCAGTATTTT	CASRLGFADTQYF
NA	TRBJ2-5	TRBD1	TRBV7-9	TGTGCCAGCAGCCGAACCACTCGCGGACAGGGACAAGAGACCCAGTACTTC	CASSRTTRGQGQETQYF
few	TRBJ2-7	TRBD1	TRBV6-5	TGTGCCAGCAGTTCCCGGGACAGGGGCTACGAGCAGTACTTC	CASSSRDRGYEQYF
few	TRBJ2-2	NA	TRBV4-2	TGTGCCAGCAGCCAAGCCGGGGACAACACCGGGGAGCTGTTTTTT	CASSQAGDNTGELFF
few	TRBJ1-3	NA	TRBV6-5	TGTGCCAGCAGCAGGGTGTATGGAAACACCATATATTTT	CASSRVYGNTIYF
NA	TRBJ2-7	TRBD1	TRBV12-3/TRBV12-4	TGTGCCAGCAGTCGGACAGGGAAGGGGCACGAGCAGTACTTC	CASSRTGKGHEQYF
NA	TRBJ1-2	NA	TRBV12-3/TRBV12-4	TGTGCCAGCAGTGAAACCACCTATGGCTACACCTTC	CASSETTYGYTF
few	TRBJ2-1	TRBD2	TRBV5-1	TGCGCCAGCAGCATGACTAGCGGGTTATACAATGAGCAGTTCTTC	CASSMTSGLYNEQFF
few	TRBJ1-1	NA	TRBV19	TGTGCCAGTAGGGTGGACGGGGGCACTGAAGCTTTCTTT	CASRVDGGTEAFF
few	TRBJ1-1	NA	TRBV28	TGTGCCAGCAGTTTAAATTCGGGGGGACACACTGAAGCTTTCTTT	CASSLNSGGHTEAFF
NA	TRBJ2-1	TRBD1	TRBV9	TGTGCCAGCAGCCTAGATGGCGACAGGGGTGTATACAATGAGCAGTTCTTC	CASSLDGDRGVYNEQFF
few	TRBJ2-5	TRBD1	TRBV5-5	TGTGCCAGCAGCTTGTCGGGGACAGACTCGTACTTC	CASSLSGTDSYF
NA	TRBJ1-3	NA	TRBV5-1	TGCGCCAGCAGCTTCGGGTTCTCTGGAAACACCATATATTTT	CASSFGFSGNTIYF
many	TRBJ2-5	TRBD2	TRBV7-8	TGTGCCAGCAGCTTACTGGGGGGGTGGGAGACCCAGTACTTC	CASSLLGGWETQYF
NA	TRBJ2-3	TRBD1	TRBV10-3	TGTGCCATCAGGTCGGGACAGGGGGCAGGAGATACGCAGTATTTT	CAIRSGQGAGDTQYF
NA	TRBJ1-5	NA	TRBV5-1	TGCGCCAGCAGCTTGGTAGGGGGAAGTCAGCCCCAGCATTTT	CASSLVGGSQPQHF
few	TRBJ1-1	NA	TRBV11-2	TGTGCCAGCAGCTCTGGATGGCCTGAAGCTTTCTTT	CASSSGWPEAFF
few	TRBJ1-5	TRBD1	TRBV19	TGTGCCAGCTCGCGGACAGGGGGGTCACGGCCCCAGCATTTT	CASSRTGGSRPQHF
NA	TRBJ2-1	NA	TRBV7-2	TGTGCCAGCAGCTTAAACTCCTACAATGAGCAGTTCTTC	CASSLNSYNEQFF
NA	TRBJ2-3	TRBD1	TRBV5-1	TGCGCCAGCAGCCCGGGACAGGGCTTCCCTACGCAGTATTTT	CASSPGQGFPTQYF
NA	TRBJ2-2	NA	TRBV9	TGTGCCAGCAGCGTAGAGTGGGGGGTCAACACCGGGGAGCTGTTTTTT	CASSVEWGVNTGELFF
NA	TRBJ1-1	TRBD1	TRBV12-3/TRBV12-4	TGTGCCAGCAGTTTCCCCCGGGCAAAGGGGACAGGGAGGAACACTGAAGCTTTCTTT	CASSFPRAKGTGRNTEAFF
few	TRBJ1-1	TRBD1	TRBV5-6	TGTGCCAGCAGCTTGGGGGGTCAGGGGGTGACGGAAGCTTTCTTT	CASSLGGQGVTEAFF
few	TRBJ1-4	NA	TRBV6-5	TGTGCCAGCAGTTACTCGACGGAAGTTACTAATGAAAAACTGTTTTTT	CASSYSTEVTNEKLFF
few	TRBJ2-2	NA	TRBV27	TGTGCCAGCAGGACAGACACCGGGGAGCTGTTTTTT	CASRTDTGELFF
NA	TRBJ2-1	NA	TRBV20-1	TGCAGTGCTATATACAGGGCCTTCCCACTGGGGGAGCAGTTCTTC	CSAIYRAFPLGEQFF
NA	TRBJ2-1	NA	TRBV7-3	TGTGCCAGCAGCCCCCGACAGGTCAATGAGCAGTTCTTC	CASSPRQVNEQFF
few	TRBJ1-1	NA	TRBV11-2	TGTGCCAGCACCTTATACTTTGGGAACACTGAAGCTTTCTTT	CASTLYFGNTEAFF
NA	TRBJ1-1	TRBD1	TRBV30	TGTGCCTGGAGTGGACAGGGGCGGGAAGCTTTCTTT	CAWSGQGREAFF
few	TRBJ2-5	NA	TRBV14	TGTGCCAGCAGCCAAGATGGAGGGGGGCTTGAGACCCAGTACTTC	CASSQDGGGLETQYF
NA	TRBJ1-4	NA	TRBV7-2	TGTGCCAGCAGCTTACGGGAATACAGCGAAAAACTGTTTTTT	CASSLREYSEKLFF
NA	TRBJ2-4	NA	TRBV5-1	TGCGCCAGCCGTCTTGGGGTTGCAGCCAAAAACATTCAGTACTTC	CASRLGVAAKNIQYF
few	TRBJ2-2	TRBD1	TRBV11-2	TGTGCCAGCAGCCCCTACAGGGGGCGCACCGGGGAGCTGTTTTTT	CASSPYRGRTGELFF
NA	TRBJ1-1	NA	TRBV28	TGTGCCAGCAGTCCGGCTGGGGGCGAAATCACTGAAGCTTTCTTT	CASSPAGGEITEAFF
few	TRBJ1-4	NA	TRBV7-2	TGTGCCAGCAGCCGAACCTGGGGTAATGAAAAACTGTTTTTT	CASSRTWGNEKLFF
NA	TRBJ2-3	NA	TRBV25-1	TGTGCCAGCAGTTTAACCTCGTTCTACACAGATACGCAGTATTTT	CASSLTSFYTDTQYF
few	TRBJ2-5	TRBD1	TRBV6-2/TRBV6-3	TGTGCCAGCAGTGAGCCGGGACAGGGCCTCGAGACCCAGTACTTC	CASSEPGQGLETQYF
many	TRBJ2-3	NA	TRBV4-1	TGCGCCAGCAGCCGGACTGGAGATACGCAGTATTTT	CASSRTGDTQYF